These 8 T cell receptor beta chains were sequenced from one sample in a study of lymphopenia after photon versus proton radiotherapy. The method was immunoSEQ multiplex PCR; TCRdb's version includes in-frame clones alone and lacks a portion of them. Among approximately 30,000 clones listed, approximately 85% were seen once. The input for sequencing was peripheral blood, taken from a patient treated with photon-based radiotherapy. The receptors were gathered from a man aged 45-60 years with gastric cancer.

The CDR3 bases are TGTGCTAGTGGTTTAGAGGGTCTCCGTGGCTACACCTTC. This translates into CASGLEGLRGYTF. The chain recombines TRBV12-5 with TRBJ1-2; D remains unclear. Germline V lookup: CDR1 LGHNT, CDR2 FRNRAP. The CDR3 sequence is 13 residues long. The germline V and J ends were trimmed by 3 bases and 7 bases, with 12 bases remaining between them.

This chain's CDR3 is CASRSGTGRRKLFF. The CDR3 coding sequence is TGTGCCAGTAGATCCGGGACAGGAAGGAGAAAACTGTTTTTT. This chain connects TRBV19 to TRBJ1-4, with 8 nucleotides matching TRBD1. CDR3 length: 14 amino acids. Trimming cost V 6 bases and J 10 bases; bases outside gene matches: 10. Germline CDR1 reads LNHDA; CDR2 reads SQIVND (reference sequence).

The rearrangement uses TRBV7-9 and TRBJ2-5, with 7 positions matching TRBD2. Germline values: CDR1 SEHNR, CDR2 FQNEAQ (reference sequence). The CDR3 consists of 15 residues. After removal of 1 base from V and 1 base from J, the junction contained 3 bases not matched to a gene. The CDR3 coding sequence is TGTGCCAGCAGCTTAGAGCGGGGTCCCCAAGAGACCCAGTACTTC. The encoded protein is CASSLERGPQETQYF.

The chain carries TRBV5-1 and TRBJ2-2, with D perhaps matching TRBD1 (5 bases). Between the trimmed V and J ends, which lost 2 bases and 0 bases, there was a span of 8 bases. The CDR3 contains 15 residues. Germline CDR1 is SGHRS and CDR2 is YFSETQ. The DNA of the CDR3 is TGCGCCAGCAGCTTAGGGGTTTCGAACACCGGGGAGCTGTTTTTT. Translating gives CASSLGVSNTGELFF.

Notes on this clone: Other DNA sequences of this sample code for an identical CDR3. This rearrangement joins TRBV11-3 to TRBJ2-4; D is tentatively TRBD1 or TRBD2 (5 bases each). V lost 1 base and J lost 2, with 6 bases in between. The germline gives CDR1 SGHNT, CDR2 YENEEA. CDR3 length: 14 residues. This CDR3 reads CASSLGGSKNIQYF. CDR3 DNA sequence: TGTGCCAGCAGCTTAGGGGGGTCCAAAAACATTCAGTACTTC.

The V call is TRBV7-7, the J call TRBJ2-1; 8 bases are shared with TRBD2. The CDR3 has 14 amino acids. V shed 4 bases and J 2 bases; nucleotides not matched to a gene: 1. In germline, CDR1 is SSHAT, CDR2 FNYEAQ (reference sequence). CDR3 sequence: CASSSGGAYNEQFF. The DNA of the CDR3 is TGTGCCAGCAGCTCCGGGGGGGCCTACAATGAGCAGTTCTTC.

In this sample, this clone turned up a few times. The chain recombines TRBV15 with TRBJ1-2; the match to TRBD1 covers 12 bases. Germline-derived CDR1 and CDR2 are LNHNV and YYDKDF (reference sequence). The junction had 8 bases not matched to a gene; V was cut back by 1 base and J by 8 bases. CDR3 size: 16 residues. DNA of the CDR3: TGTGCCACCAGCAGAGGAGTGGGACAGGGGGCGCGAGGCTACACCTTC. Translation gives CATSRGVGQGARGYTF.

This clone was seen a handful of times. This chain links TRBV6-6 with TRBJ1-6; D might be TRBD1 (5 bases). The germline V gene has CDR1 MNHNY and CDR2 SVGAGI (reference sequence). CDR3 length: 13 amino acids. Trimming removed 9 bases from V and 2 bases from J, with 8 bases in between. The CDR3: CASQGAYNSPLHF. The CDR3 nucleotides are TGTGCCAGTCAAGGGGCCTATAATTCACCCCTCCACTTT.